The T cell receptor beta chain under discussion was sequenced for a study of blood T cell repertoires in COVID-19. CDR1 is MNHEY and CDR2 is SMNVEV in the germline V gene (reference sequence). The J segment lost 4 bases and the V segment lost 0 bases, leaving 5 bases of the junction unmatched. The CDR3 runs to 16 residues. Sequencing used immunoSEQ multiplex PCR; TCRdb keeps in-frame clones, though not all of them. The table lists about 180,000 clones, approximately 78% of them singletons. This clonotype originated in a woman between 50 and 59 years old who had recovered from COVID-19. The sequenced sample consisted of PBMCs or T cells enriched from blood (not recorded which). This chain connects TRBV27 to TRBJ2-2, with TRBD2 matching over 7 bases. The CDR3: CASSLSYLAATGELFF. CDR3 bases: TGTGCCAGCAGTTTATCGTACCTAGCGGCCACCGGGGAGCTGTTTTTT.